What follows are 4 T cell receptor beta chains derived from one specimen sequenced in a study of synovial regulatory T cells in juvenile arthritis. Study observations and caveats: Compared with other blood Treg cells, inflammation-associated Treg cells had reduced TCR diversity.

The antigens these receptors bind are not known. TCRdb's copy holds only in-frame clones and misses some; the assay was immunoSEQ multiplex PCR. Recorded for this sample: 750 to 850 clones. The sequencing sample was made of Treg cells from blood. Subset noted: HLA-DR+ inflammation-associated blood Treg cells. These receptors originate from a donor younger than 30 with juvenile idiopathic arthritis.

This clone is medium-sized by frequency. The J gene is TRBJ2-5, the V gene TRBV27; TCRdb lists TRBD2, though no DNA is available to test this call. The CDR3 spans 15 residues. No nucleotide data were recorded. Germline CDR1 is MNHEY and CDR2 is SMNVEV (reference sequence). CDR3 sequence: CASSTLAGGGETQYF.

Judged by frequency, this clone is medium-sized. The chain links TRBV7-2 to TRBJ1-4; the D call from TCRdb, TRBD1, cannot be confirmed without DNA. CDR1 is SGHTA, CDR2 FQGNSA, per germline. The CDR3 extends over 16 amino acids. The entry carries no DNA sequence. CDR3: CASSDRQGPVGEKLFF.

This clone is identified as large from frequency. This rearrangement joins TRBV2 to TRBJ2-7; absent DNA, TCRdb's TRBD1 call cannot be checked. Germline CDR1 is SNHLY and CDR2 is FYNNEI. The CDR3 runs 14 residues. Nucleotide data are not available. CDR3: CASSGQGGSNEQYF.

Frequency places this clone as large. The CDR3 sequence: CASRHDRGSGANVLTF. The chain joins TRBV7-9 to TRBJ2-6; TCRdb reports TRBD1, a call that lacks DNA to check it against. Germline V gene data show CDR1 as SEHNR and CDR2 as FQNEAQ (reference sequence). The CDR3 covers 16 residues. No nucleotide data were recorded.